Below, 6 T cell receptor beta chains from the same sample are listed, as sequenced in a study of T-cell memory formation after mild COVID-19. TCRdb used MiXCR to reprocess the 5' RACE reads, holding one entry per CDR3 protein. This table has roughly 580,000 distinct CDR3 sequences, 15% to 20% appearing once. Sequencing was performed on PBMCs or a T cell subset sorted from them (not recorded which). The receptors come from an adult woman who had mild COVID-19 (a few samples of this study predate the infection). Cell type and time point are not known.

CDR3 sequence (DNA): TGCAGCGTTGATCACAGTTATGAGCAGTTCTTC. This translates into CSVDHSYEQFF. The chain carries TRBV29-1 and TRBJ2-1; no clear D. Trimming stripped 3 bases from V and 8 bases from J, with 8 bases between. This CDR3 spans 11 amino acids. The germline CDR1 and CDR2 sequences are SQVTM and ANQGSEA.

This chain connects TRBV5-4 to TRBJ2-1; 7 bases map to TRBD2. CDR1 and CDR2 (germline): SGHNT, YYREEE (reference sequence). Trimming at V came to 4 bases and at J to 1 base, leaving 5 bases not matched to a gene. The CDR3 consists of 15 residues. CDR3 sequence: CASSGDYQSYNEQFF. The CDR3 nucleotides read TGTGCCAGCAGCGGGGACTACCAATCCTACAATGAGCAGTTCTTC.

The chain uses TRBV6-6 and TRBJ2-7; D ambiguous. Trimming took 2 bases from V and 2 from J, leaving 19 bases between them. Germline-derived CDR1 and CDR2 are MNHNY and SVGAGI (reference sequence). There are 17 residues in the CDR3. CDR3 nucleotide sequence: TGTGCCAGCAGTTACGGGGATGGTTTGGGAAGGGCCTACGAGCAGTACTTC. Its protein product is CASSYGDGLGRAYEQYF.

The V and J genes are TRBV20-1 and TRBJ1-2; TRBD1 is a possible D gene (5 bases). Trimming removed 6 bases from V and 2 bases from J, with 13 bases in between. The CDR3 covers 13 residues. Germline CDR1 and CDR2: DFQATT and SNEGSKA (reference sequence). CDR3 in amino acids: CSADVRGNYGYTF. The DNA for the CDR3 is TGCAGTGCGGACGTTAGGGGAAACTATGGCTACACCTTC.

The genes are TRBV4-2 and TRBJ2-3; 9 bases map to TRBD1. The CDR3 totals 15 residues. The germline V gene encodes CDR1 LGHNA and CDR2 YNFKEQ. V gave up 5 bases and J gave up 7 bases; unmatched junction bases: 10. This chain's CDR3 is CASSYRDRDGNTQYF. The CDR3 nucleotides read TGTGCCAGCAGCTACCGGGACAGGGATGGGAATACGCAGTATTTT.

The chain combines TRBV5-1 with TRBJ2-1; D could derive from TRBD1 or TRBD2 (6 bases each). CDR3 length: 19 residues. From germline, CDR1 is SGHRS and CDR2 YFSETQ. Trimming removed 8 bases at V and 0 bases at J, with 27 bases between. This CDR3 is CASLGPGARIPSSYNEQFF. CDR3 bases: TGCGCCAGTTTAGGTCCGGGGGCCCGCATTCCGAGCTCCTACAATGAGCAGTTCTTC.